What follows are 21 T cell receptor beta chains derived from one specimen sequenced in a study of cytomegalovirus exposure and HLA in healthy donors. PCR amplification relied on 60 Vbeta primers (plus 13 Jbeta primers). Produced via immunoSEQ multiplex PCR; TCRdb's table is partial and in-frame only. The repertoire consists of some 250,000 clones, with roughly 87% occurring once and the leading ten covering 5% to 6.5%. Sequenced: PBMCs. The receptors stem from a woman aged 40-49 years in good health and CMV-seropositive.

Points on this clone: The junction departs from the called germline gene at one end, perhaps through a read error. The chain is built from TRBV7-9 and TRBJ1-2; D is unclear. This CDR3 comprises 12 residues. Looked up from germline, CDR1 is SEHNR and CDR2 is FQNEAQ (reference sequence). CDR3 loop: CSSSPKLYGYTF. As DNA, the CDR3 is TGTTCCAGCAGCCCGAAGCTGTATGGCTACACCTTC.

CDR3 bases: TGTGCCAGCACCTCCCAGGGATACTATGGCTACACCTTC. The encoded protein is CASTSQGYYGYTF. This rearrangement joins TRBV28 to TRBJ1-2, with D possibly being TRBD1 (5 bases). The CDR3 has 13 amino acids. The ends were cut back, 7 bases at V and 3 bases at J, with 12 bases in the middle. The germline V gene has CDR1 MDHEN and CDR2 SYDVKM.

The chain carries TRBV29-1 and TRBJ2-7; TRBD1 matches 11 bases. From germline, CDR1 is SQVTM and CDR2 ANQGSEA. After removal of 6 bases from V and 3 bases from J, the junction contained 7 bases not matched to a gene. The CDR3 totals 14 residues. For the CDR3, the DNA is TGCAGCGTAGGTTGGGGGACAGGGGGCTACGAGCAGTACTTC. This gives the protein CSVGWGTGGYEQYF.

The chain is built from TRBV4-3 and TRBJ1-1; D call uncertain. Deletions cut 3 bases from V and 0 bases from J, with 8 bases between. Germline CDR1 and CDR2: LGHNA and YSLEER. The CDR3 runs 14 residues. CDR3 DNA sequence: TGCGCCAGCAGCCATTCTTCTATGAACACTGAAGCTTTCTTT. It codes for CASSHSSMNTEAFF.

V gene TRBV19 combines with J gene TRBJ2-7, with TRBD2 identical over 8 bases. The CDR3 covers 13 residues. Germline V gene sequence: CDR1 LNHDA, CDR2 SQIVND (reference sequence). V dropped 4 bases and J dropped 7; count of bases not matched to a gene: 6. The CDR3 coding sequence is TGTGCCAGTAGTAGCGGGGGGTTTTATGAGCAGTACTTC. It is translated as CASSSGGFYEQYF.

The rearrangement joins TRBV6-5 to TRBJ1-1, with a tentative D call TRBD1 (5 bases). V dropped 7 bases and J dropped 1 base, with 16 bases sitting between them. The CDR3 runs to 15 residues. CDR1 is MNHEY and CDR2 is SVGAGI in the germline V gene. The CDR3 DNA reads TGTGCCAGCACTAGGGCGGGGCAGCCGAACACTGAAGCTTTCTTT. Residues: CASTRAGQPNTEAFF.

This chain uses TRBV6-6 with TRBJ1-2, with 8 bases that match TRBD1. In germline, CDR1 is MNHNY, CDR2 SVGAGI (reference sequence). This CDR3 comprises 13 residues. With V trimmed by 7 bases and J by 4 bases, 5 bases remained unmatched. This CDR3 is CASTATGVYGYTF. CDR3 coding DNA: TGTGCCAGCACCGCGACAGGGGTCTATGGCTACACCTTC.

V usage is TRBV10-3 and J usage is TRBJ1-1; TRBD1 matches 7 bases. Germline CDR1 is ENHRY and CDR2 is SYGVKD. The length of the CDR3 is 13 residues. Trimming took 3 bases from V and 4 from J; bases not matched to a gene: 2. This CDR3 is CAISERQGTEAFF. In DNA, the CDR3 is TGTGCCATCAGTGAACGACAGGGCACTGAAGCTTTCTTT.

This clone was seen only once. The V and J genes are TRBV6-4 and TRBJ2-5; tentative D call: TRBD1 (7 bases). This CDR3 spans 13 amino acids. The V gene lost 1 base and the J gene lost 7 bases, with 10 bases spanning the gap. Per germline, CDR1 MRHNA and CDR2 SNTAGT. CDR3 residues: CASSDFQGGTQYF. DNA for the CDR3: TGTGCCAGCAGTGACTTTCAGGGGGGGACCCAGTACTTC.

The chain combines TRBV7-2 with TRBJ2-7, with 10 bases aligning to TRBD2. Germline CDR1 and CDR2: SGHTA and FQGNSA. There are 16 residues in the CDR3. Germline trimming cut 2 bases from V and 4 bases from J; bases unmatched to any gene: 8. The CDR3 here is CASSLYPLAGKYEQYF. The CDR3, as DNA: TGTGCCAGCAGCTTATACCCACTAGCGGGAAAGTACGAGCAGTACTTC.

The chain has TRBV21-1 and TRBJ1-4; TRBD1 was called by the table and not checked on the DNA. TRBV21-1 is a pseudogene. This CDR3 contains 17 residues. CDR3 residues: CASSKAGHLATNEKLFF. The CDR3 nucleotides are TGTGCCAGCAGCAAAGCGGGACACCTTGCAACTAATGAAAAACTGTTTTTT.

This chain links TRBV5-4 with TRBJ2-1; TRBD2 might be the D (6 bases). V was shortened by 3 bases and J by 5 bases, with 12 bases between the two germline ends. The CDR3 consists of 14 residues. Germline V lookup: CDR1 SGHNT, CDR2 YYREEE (reference sequence). CDR3 coding DNA: TGTGCCAGCAGCTCCTGGGACTTAGACAATGAGCAGTTCTTC. Translating it yields CASSSWDLDNEQFF.

This clone was detected a few times. The J gene is TRBJ2-1, the V gene TRBV7-9, with 15 bases lining up with TRBD2. The length of the CDR3 is 18 residues. Losses at the gene ends were 4 bases for V and 4 bases for J; bases not matched to a gene: 8. Germline-derived CDR1 and CDR2 are SEHNR and FQNEAQ (reference sequence). The CDR3 DNA sequence: TGTGCCAGCAGCTCGGGACTAGCGGGGGGATCCTCTTACAATGAGCAGTTCTTC. This sequence encodes CASSSGLAGGSSYNEQFF.

This clone was seen a handful of times. The chain recombines TRBV11-2 with TRBJ2-1, with D tentatively TRBD2 (6 bases). Trimming took off 5 bases at V and 4 bases at J, with 15 bases between the two ends. This CDR3 comprises 15 residues. Germline lookup yields CDR1 SGHAT and CDR2 FQNNGV. The CDR3 sequence is CASSQRAKLYNEQFF. For the CDR3, the DNA is TGTGCCAGCAGCCAGCGGGCTAAACTTTACAATGAGCAGTTCTTC. The full variable domain, in which reference TRBV11-2 and TRBJ2-1 provide the parts outside the CDR3, is EAGVAQSPRYKIIEKRQSVAFWCNPISGHATLYWYQQILGQGPKLLIQFQNNGVVDDSQLPKDRFSAERLKGVDSTLKIQPAKLEDSAVYLCASSQRAKLYNEQFFGPGTRLTVL.

The chain recombines TRBV7-2 with TRBJ2-5, with TRBD2 matching 7 bases. Germline V lookup: CDR1 SGHTA, CDR2 FQGNSA. Trimming removed 5 bases from V and 2 bases from J; junction bases left unmatched: 11. The CDR3 has 16 residues. The CDR3 spells CASSPDPGLLQETQYF. The CDR3 DNA reads as TGTGCCAGCAGCCCTGACCCGGGACTACTACAAGAGACCCAGTACTTC. The complete variable domain, with remaining parts taken from reference TRBV7-2 and TRBJ2-5, reads GAGVSQSPSNKVTEKGKDVELRCDPISGHTALYWYRQSLGQGLEFLIYFQGNSAPDKSGLPSDRFSAERTGGSVSTLTIQRTQQEDSAVYLCASSPDPGLLQETQYFGPGTRLLVL.

The chain employs TRBV7-6 and TRBJ1-1; TRBD1 agrees at 8 bases. The CDR3 has 17 amino acids. V dropped 1 base and J dropped 0; count of bases not matched to a gene: 7. Germline CDR1 and CDR2: SGHVS and FNYEAQ. This CDR3 is CASSLGPRQGLNTEAFF. As DNA, the CDR3 is TGTGCCAGCAGCTTAGGGCCCCGACAGGGGTTGAACACTGAAGCTTTCTTT.

This chain links TRBV4-1 with TRBJ2-3; weak D call: TRBD1 (6 bases). The CDR3 has 15 residues. The V gene's germline CDR1 is MGHRA and CDR2 YSYEKL. Trimming pared 6 bases from V and 2 bases from J, leaving 15 bases between. CDR3 loop: CASRLLGQVTDTQYF. The DNA of the CDR3 is TGCGCCAGCAGACTGTTGGGACAAGTCACAGATACGCAGTATTTT.

The gene calls are TRBV5-1 and TRBJ2-1; possibly TRBD1 for D (6 bases). Germline lookup yields CDR1 SGHRS and CDR2 YFSETQ. V was pared by 0 bases and J by 8 bases, with 12 bases between. The CDR3 sequence is 14 residues long. The CDR3 region has the DNA TGCGCCAGCAGCTTGGAGGGCAGGGGCTATGAGCAGTTCTTC. Amino acid sequence: CASSLEGRGYEQFF.

J is TRBJ2-5 and V is TRBV15, with 10 bases matching TRBD2. The J call may be incorrect, as the DNA end agrees better with TRBJ2-7. The CDR3 extends over 17 amino acids. Per the germline V gene, CDR1 is LNHNV and CDR2 is YYDKDF (reference sequence). The CDR3 DNA reads TGTGCCACCAGCGGGGGTTCTGGGCTAGCGGGAGCAGGCGAGCAGTACTTC. Residues: CATSGGSGLAGAGEQYF.

Only one count was recorded for this clone. The chain recombines TRBV29-1 with TRBJ2-2; perhaps TRBD1 as D (6 bases). Trimming removed 7 bases from V and 3 bases from J, with 9 bases in between. Germline CDR1 and CDR2: SQVTM and ANQGSEA. The CDR3 is made up of 12 amino acids. Here the CDR3 reads CSAGQHTGELFF. DNA of the CDR3: TGCAGCGCTGGACAGCACACCGGGGAGCTGTTTTTT.

The chain has TRBV9 and TRBJ2-2; a weak D match, TRBD2 (5 bases). The germline CDR1 and CDR2 sequences are SGDLS and YYNGEE. V was pared by 2 bases and J by 0 bases, with 23 bases between. This CDR3 has 20 residues. The CDR3 DNA sequence: TGTGCCAGCAGCGTCTCTGTCGGGATTAACGCCCTAACGAACACCGGGGAGCTGTTTTTT. Its translation: CASSVSVGINALTNTGELFF.